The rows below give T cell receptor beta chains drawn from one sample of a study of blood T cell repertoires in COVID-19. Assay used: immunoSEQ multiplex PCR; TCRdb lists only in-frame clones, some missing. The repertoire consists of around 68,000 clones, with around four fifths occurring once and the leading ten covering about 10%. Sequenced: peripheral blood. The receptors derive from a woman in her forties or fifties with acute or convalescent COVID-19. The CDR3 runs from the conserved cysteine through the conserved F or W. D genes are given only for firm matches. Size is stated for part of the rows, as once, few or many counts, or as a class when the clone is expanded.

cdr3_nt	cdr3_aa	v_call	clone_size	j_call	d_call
TGTGCCAGCAGCAAAAAATCGGGACTAGCGGGAGCCAATGAGCAGTTCTTC	CASSKKSGLAGANEQFF	TRBV9	NA	TRBJ2-1	TRBD2
TGTGCCAGTAGTACCCTTGGGGGCGGGAGAGGTTATGAGCAGTTCTTC	CASSTLGGGRGYEQFF	TRBV19	NA	TRBJ2-1	NA
TGCGCCAGCAGCTTCGGACTAGCGGGAGTCAGGGCCTACAATGAGCAGTTCTTC	CASSFGLAGVRAYNEQFF	TRBV5-1	NA	TRBJ2-1	TRBD2
TGTGCCAGCAGTCTACAGGGAGCTACGGTCGAGCAGTACTTC	CASSLQGATVEQYF	TRBV27	NA	TRBJ2-7	NA
TGTGCCAGCAGCCAAGGGCGGGAGCGGATTCAGTACTTC	CASSQGRERIQYF	TRBV3-1/TRBV3-2	NA	TRBJ2-4	TRBD2
TGTGCCAGCAGTTACTTAACAGGGGCGGTTGACGAGCAGTACTTC	CASSYLTGAVDEQYF	TRBV6-5	few	TRBJ2-7	TRBD1
TGTGCCAGCAGCGTCGATCTGGGGACAGTGAGCTCTGGGGCCAACGTCCTGACTTTC	CASSVDLGTVSSGANVLTF	TRBV9	NA	TRBJ2-6	TRBD1
TGCAGCGTTGAGGTCAGGGGGCGAATAAACACCATATATTTT	CSVEVRGRINTIYF	TRBV29-1	NA	TRBJ1-3	TRBD1
TGTGCCAGCAGTATACAATCAACTAATGAAAAACTGTTTTTT	CASSIQSTNEKLFF	TRBV7-9	NA	TRBJ1-4	NA
TGTGCCAGCAGCATGACAGCATATAATTCACCCCTCCACTTT	CASSMTAYNSPLHF	TRBV6-6	NA	TRBJ1-6	NA
TGCAGCGTCCGACAGGGAGGTGCGGAGACCCAGTACTTC	CSVRQGGAETQYF	TRBV29-1	few	TRBJ2-5	NA
TGTGCCAGCAGTCCAAACCCCCAGATAATAGCCAAAAACATTCAGTACTTC	CASSPNPQIIAKNIQYF	TRBV7-6	NA	TRBJ2-4	NA
TGTGCCAGCAGTTACTCCCTTAGCTCAGATACGCAGTATTTT	CASSYSLSSDTQYF	TRBV6-5	NA	TRBJ2-3	NA
TGTGCCAGCAGCGCAGGGACAGGATATAATTCACCCCTCCACTTT	CASSAGTGYNSPLHF	TRBV9	NA	TRBJ1-6	TRBD1
TGTGCCAGCAGCGTAGGGTGGACTAGCGGGAGGGCCTATAATGAGCAGTTCTTC	CASSVGWTSGRAYNEQFF	TRBV9	once	TRBJ2-1	TRBD2
TGTGTCAGAAGCCTAGCCGAGGAACATGATCAGCCCCAGCATTTT	CVRSLAEEHDQPQHF	TRBV5-3	NA	TRBJ1-5	NA
TGTGCCAGCAGATTCGGGGGCGTCCCGGGGGGCGGCTACACCTTC	CASRFGGVPGGGYTF	TRBV6-5	NA	TRBJ1-2	NA
TGTGCCAGCAGCCAAGTCCGGGACAGGGATCGGTCCGGGGAGCTGTTTTTT	CASSQVRDRDRSGELFF	TRBV3-1/TRBV3-2	NA	TRBJ2-2	TRBD1
TGTGCCAGCAGCCAAAGGACAGGGGGAGCAGATACGCAGTATTTT	CASSQRTGGADTQYF	TRBV3-1/TRBV3-2	NA	TRBJ2-3	TRBD1
TGTGCCAGCAGCTTCCAGGGGGCTAGCACAGATACGCAGTATTTT	CASSFQGASTDTQYF	TRBV7-8	NA	TRBJ2-3	TRBD1
TGTGCCAGTAGCGACTCCCGTCGGACAGGGGGTGAAAAACTGTTTTTT	CASSDSRRTGGEKLFF	TRBV19	NA	TRBJ1-4	TRBD1
TGTGCCAGCAGCTCATCAGGGGGCATTCAGTACTTC	CASSSSGGIQYF	TRBV3-1/TRBV3-2	NA	TRBJ2-4	TRBD1
TGTGCCAGCAGCCAGGGACAGGAATTTTTGGAGACCCAGTACTTC	CASSQGQEFLETQYF	TRBV7-9	NA	TRBJ2-5	TRBD1
TGTGCCAGCAGCCTACTGGATCCCAGGGGTGATAAAAAACTGTTTTTT	CASSLLDPRGDKKLFF	TRBV7-9	NA	TRBJ1-4	NA